The rows below give T cell receptor beta chains drawn from one sample of a study of cytotoxic CD8 clonotypes in ibrutinib-treated CLL. The data were produced by immunoSEQ multiplex PCR, yet TCRdb's version contains in-frame clones alone and is incomplete. The profile shows roughly 330,000 clones, under 70% of them singletons. Source: PBMCs, taken after 36 months of ibrutinib treatment. These receptors were obtained from a human donor with chronic lymphocytic leukemia. The CDR3 runs from the conserved cysteine through the conserved F or W. Each record gives: CDR3 length, V gene, J gene, clone size, CDR3 protein. Some rows have no size entry. The others give once, few or many, or a class for an expanded clone.

>15|TRBV5-6|TRBJ2-5|-
CASSLAGRWQETQYF
>14|TRBV7-8|TRBJ2-1|few
CASSFGTGVLEQFF
>15|TRBV5-1|TRBJ1-1|-
CASSFETGVNTEAFF
>14|TRBV6-5|TRBJ2-1|-
CASRTRTGENEQFF
>17|TRBV19|TRBJ2-6|-
CASSPTRTGTGANVLTF
>16|TRBV4-2|TRBJ1-3|-
CASSQDRTSIGNTIYF
>17|TRBV13|TRBJ2-2|-
CASSFRPGVRNTGELFF
>14|TRBV9|TRBJ2-1|-
CASSVTSGSYEQFF
>14|TRBV4-3|TRBJ1-2|few
CASSPLAEDYGYTF
>13|TRBV28|TRBJ2-1|-
CASSIPRGDEQFF
>11|TRBV29-1|TRBJ2-7|-
CSVDRGGEQYF
>14|TRBV2|TRBJ2-5|-
CASSDPGTWETQYF
>15|TRBV25-1|TRBJ2-3|-
CASSSSGGLTDTQYF
>13|TRBV27|TRBJ2-7|-
CASSLKRTGEQYF
>13|TRBV27|TRBJ2-3|-
CASSFRILDTQYF
>14|TRBV19|TRBJ1-1|-
CASKRGQGGTEAFF
>18|TRBV4-2|TRBJ2-5|-
CASSQVGPPRRGQETQYF
>14|TRBV19|TRBJ2-1|-
CASSAAGTRDEQFF
>12|TRBV11-2|TRBJ2-1|-
CASSYIPGEQFF
>12|TRBV2|TRBJ1-1|once
CASRQQNTEAFF
>15|TRBV19|TRBJ2-6|-
CASSIWGRKANVLTF
>13|TRBV4-1|TRBJ2-5|few
CASSQGLDETQYF
>14|TRBV18|TRBJ1-1|-
CASSRGRTDTEAFF
>14|TRBV27|TRBJ2-7|-
CASTTRARDSEQYF
>14|TRBV27|TRBJ1-2|few
CASSARPGSYGYTF
>16|TRBV18|TRBJ2-3|-
CASSPLGLGQGDTQYF
>17|TRBV9|TRBJ2-1|once
CASSVEIAGGRYNEQFF
>16|TRBV4-3|TRBJ1-2|-
CASSQTPQRGDYGYTF
>13|TRBV28|TRBJ1-2|few
CASRLNGDLYCTF
>11|TRBV6-5|TRBJ2-7|few
CASSTAREQYF
>15|TRBV6-5|TRBJ2-2|-
CASSPVGQGAGELFF
>18|TRBV10-1|TRBJ2-2|-
CASSEYRARTSNTGELFF
>14|TRBV29-1|TRBJ2-7|few
CSVAAGLAGGEQYF
>13|TRBV9|TRBJ2-5|-
CASSVGPQETQYF
>14|TRBV9|TRBJ2-7|once
CASNPGTGSREQYF
>14|TRBV7-9|TRBJ1-5|-
CASSLGGGNQPQHF
>14|TRBV29-1|TRBJ2-1|-
CSVPHRGGYNEQFF
>14|TRBV6-5|TRBJ2-7|-
CASRRAGGVYEQYF
>15|TRBV27|TRBJ2-7|-
CASSLTGQAGYEQYF
>14|TRBV28|TRBJ2-5|-
CASSLQGNGETQYF
>15|TRBV11-2|TRBJ1-4|-
CASSPGWHLNEKLFF
>15|TRBV15|TRBJ2-7|-
CATSREAGTSHEQYF
>14|TRBV5-5|TRBJ2-7|few
CASSRRDRVGEQYF
>16|TRBV28|TRBJ2-7|-
CASSLEGPGGSYEQYF
>14|TRBV29-1|TRBJ2-3|-
CSVGRDRGTDTQYF
>11|TRBV5-1|TRBJ2-7|few
CASKLEGHERF
>14|TRBV29-1|TRBJ1-2|-
CSVVRGQGLGGYTF
>13|TRBV7-3|TRBJ2-7|-
CASSLSQGSEQYF
>18|TRBV5-1|TRBJ1-1|-
CASSFNPQNTGGWSEAFF
>14|TRBV11-2|TRBJ2-7|-
CASSLGALLGEQYF